This T cell receptor (beta chain) was identified in a study of cytotoxic CD8 clonotypes in ibrutinib-treated CLL (dated by TCRdb to the early 2020s). For the wider study: The cohort was composed of under 12 relapsed/refractory and roughly 15 treatment-naive patients; IGHV unmutated status was identified in some 17 patients. Partial responses were observed in 24 patients and complete responses in 2; after a median follow-up of around 68 months, remission was maintained in about 15 patients and progression was observed in roughly 12. Response samples were taken after a median of roughly a year on treatment, ranging from 6 to 36 months. On average, each sample yielded 270,000 or so productive templates and about 94,000 productive rearrangements. Of the approximately 86 participants in the trial, roughly 26 had longitudinal samples available. Cryopreserved peripheral blood mononuclear cells were obtained prior to treatment, at the time of response, and at either disease progression or sustained remission. All remission and progressive disease samples were collected while patients were still receiving ibrutinib.

To note about this clone: The specificity of this receptor is unknown. It has no much larger one-base neighbor in the sample; base qualities were not kept.

CDR1 LGHNA and CDR2 YNFKEQ are derived from the germline V gene. Inclusive of the bounding cysteine and phenylalanine, the CDR3 is 20 residues long. Only the CDR3 portion is preserved as DNA: 60 bases, with reading frame beginning at the first base. Germline trimming: 1 base from V, 0 bases from J; junction bases outside gene matches: 6. A MiSeq instrument was used for deep resolution sequencing, which targeted depths ranging from 1 in 1 million up to 1 in 200,000 T cells, with coverage averaging 10x for each clonotype. TCR beta libraries were generated with the immunoSEQ hsTCRB Kit. The paper's processing steps were these. Data were analyzed with ImmunoSEQ Data Assistant and ImmunoSEQ Analyzer, with V, D and J genes assigned per IMGT definitions. Clonality, with values ranging from 0 to 1, was calculated as one minus the normalized Shannon entropy of productive rearrangement frequencies. Only overrepresented clonotypes making up at least 0.05% of the repertoire of each patient were included in the public clonotype analysis. Some 13 repertoires from age-matched healthy donors, obtained from immuneACCESS, served as clonality controls. Imported from immuneACCESS, the table was reduced by TCRdb to in-frame sequences with V and J called. These copies leave out some clones; in studies compared against another copy, an unresolved V gene accounts for under half, and the cause of the remainder is not known. The V and J calls and clone size were taken over from that table, and D and trimming were inferred from the DNA. The sample includes some 130,000 clones, with under 95% observed a single time. The leading ten clones occupy about a tenth of the sample.

Results the study describes overall, beyond this receptor: Clonality rose at ibrutinib response, remained stable during sustained remission, and dropped back toward baseline at progression. Lymph node repertoires were not examined, and the timing of sampling was not matched between patients in sustained remission and those whose disease progressed. Public clonotypes were rare and either shrank or stayed stable during treatment, and the rise in clonality at ibrutinib response reflected expansion of private clonotypes. At baseline, clonality was higher than in age-matched healthy donors and showed a strong correlation with circulating CD8+ T-cell counts.

The intended sense of this specimen's time point label: approximately eleven months on ibrutinib. For TCR beta library preparation, about 2 micrograms of genomic DNA were extracted from the cryopreserved PBMCs. Longitudinal blood samples from CLL patients receiving ibrutinib monotherapy were subjected to high-throughput TCR beta sequencing. The patients took part in an open-label, single-center phase 2 trial of ibrutinib monotherapy. This TCR came from a human donor with chronic lymphocytic leukemia. Sequenced material: PBMCs, taken after 12 months of ibrutinib treatment. The V and J segments used are TRBV4-2 and TRBJ2-2; 15 middle bases align to TRBD2. The CDR3 is CASSQVWGLAGGSNTGELFF. The bases read TGTGCCAGCAGCCAAGTCTGGGGACTAGCGGGAGGATCGAACACCGGGGAGCTGTTTTTT.